The 27 T cell receptor beta chains presented below share a single source sample, sequenced in a study of T cell responses to AZD1222 COVID-19 vaccine. Using immunoSEQ multiplex PCR, the repertoire was profiled, and TCRdb retains in-frame clones only, with some absent. The sample has 200,000 to 250,000 clones, approximately 94% seen once. The sequenced sample was peripheral blood, obtained 28 days after the second dose of the MenACWY control vaccine. Source of these receptors: an adult who received the MenACWY meningococcal vaccine as a control.

This clone was seen just once. The chain joins TRBV21-1 to TRBJ2-7; the D segment call TRBD1 is taken from the table without a DNA check. TRBV21-1 is recorded as a pseudogene. This CDR3 comprises 14 residues. The CDR3 region has the DNA TGTGCCAGCAGCAAGGGACAGGGGTTCTACGAGCAGTACTTC. It translates to CASSKGQGFYEQYF.

This clone was detected once. This chain's CDR3 is CASSFATGTDNTGELFF. CDR3 coding DNA: TGTGCCAGCAGCTTTGCCACCGGGACAGACAACACCGGGGAGCTGTTTTTT. This rearrangement joins TRBV7-3 to TRBJ2-2; 7 nucleotides match TRBD1. The germline gives CDR1 SGHTA, CDR2 FQGTGA. J gave up 2 bases and V 3 bases, and 9 bases lay outside the gene matches. The CDR3 contains 17 residues.

The gene calls are TRBV18 and TRBJ2-7; 9 bases align to TRBD2. The CDR3 runs to 13 residues. Trimming removed 5 bases from V and 4 bases from J; junction bases left unmatched: 3. Germline values: CDR1 KGHSH, CDR2 LQKENI. CDR3 nucleotides: TGTGCCAGCTCAGCGACTAGCGGTTACGAGCAGTACTTC. The encoded protein is CASSATSGYEQYF.

V and J are TRBV7-9 and TRBJ1-2; D remains unclear. This CDR3 spans 13 amino acids. CDR1 is SEHNR, CDR2 FQNEAQ, per germline (reference sequence). V was shortened by 1 base and J by 1 base, with 4 bases between the two germline ends. CDR3 nucleotide sequence: TGTGCCAGCAGCTTAGACCTTAACTATGGCTACACCTTC. It specifies CASSLDLNYGYTF.

The rearrangement links TRBV5-1 to TRBJ2-5; 12 bases agree with TRBD2. Trimming cost V 0 bases and J 5 bases; bases outside gene matches: 8. The CDR3 sequence is 17 residues long. Germline V gives CDR1 SGHRS, CDR2 YFSETQ. CDR3 loop: CASSLGLAGGLSETQYF. The CDR3 nucleotides are TGCGCCAGCAGCTTGGGGCTAGCGGGAGGGCTGTCGGAGACCCAGTACTTC.

The chain employs TRBV2 and TRBJ1-1; D not resolved. This CDR3 is built from 14 residues. CDR1 SNHLY and CDR2 FYNNEI come from the germline V gene. The V end lost 5 bases, the J end lost 0 bases, and 10 bases lay between the germline ends. The CDR3, as DNA: TGTGCCAGCAGTCCGGACTCCATGAACACTGAAGCTTTCTTT. This codes for CASSPDSMNTEAFF.

The chain carries TRBV2 and TRBJ1-2; unclear D gene. The CDR3 sequence is 17 residues long. V was clipped by 0 bases and J by 4 bases, with 18 bases between them. CDR1 is SNHLY, CDR2 FYNNEI, per germline. The CDR3 DNA reads TGTGCCAGCAGTGAAGCCACATTCGCGGGGTTCAGCTATGGCTACACCTTC. This translates into CASSEATFAGFSYGYTF.

J is TRBJ2-2 and V is TRBV9; 8 bases match TRBD2. Germline V gives CDR1 SGDLS, CDR2 YYNGEE. V shed 9 bases and J 0 bases; nucleotides not matched to a gene: 4. The CDR3 spans 14 residues. The CDR3 is CATKRGSNTGELFF. Here the CDR3 DNA reads TGTGCCACCAAGCGGGGGTCGAACACCGGGGAGCTGTTTTTT.

The chain employs TRBV2 and TRBJ2-2; either TRBD1 or TRBD2 may fit D (5 bases each). The germline V and J ends were trimmed by 4 bases and 5 bases, with 11 bases remaining between them. The CDR3 loop spans 14 amino acids. The germline gives CDR1 SNHLY, CDR2 FYNNEI. The CDR3 spells CASSVGARTGELFF. The CDR3 nucleotides read TGTGCCAGCAGTGTCGGGGCCCGGACCGGGGAGCTGTTTTTT.

This chain joins TRBV7-9 and TRBJ1-1; 9 nucleotides agree with TRBD1. V shed 3 bases, J shed 4 bases, and the junction held 6 bases outside the gene matches. The CDR3 has 15 residues. CDR1 is SEHNR, CDR2 FQNEAQ, per germline (reference sequence). The CDR3 nucleotides read TGTGCCAGCAGCTTGTTACAGGGGGCCGGCACTGAAGCTTTCTTT. Translated: CASSLLQGAGTEAFF.

This rearrangement joins TRBV19 to TRBJ1-4; D is undetermined. V was pared by 3 bases and J by 0 bases, with 11 bases between. This CDR3 comprises 16 residues. The germline V gene encodes CDR1 LNHDA and CDR2 SQIVND (reference sequence). The CDR3 nucleotides read TGTGCCAGTAGTATTCCCCTGGGGACAACTAATGAAAAACTGTTTTTT. Encoded protein: CASSIPLGTTNEKLFF.

J is TRBJ1-2 and V is TRBV3-1 (or the pseudogene TRBV3-2), with unresolved D. Trimming cost V 1 base and J 8 bases, with 14 bases left between them. From germline, CDR1 is LGHDT and CDR2 YNNKEL (reference sequence). The CDR3 extends over 14 amino acids. CDR3: CASSQGGDEGGYTF. In DNA form, the CDR3 reads TGTGCCAGCAGCCAAGGGGGAGATGAAGGGGGCTACACCTTC.

This sequence joins TRBV5-1 and TRBJ2-1; possible D gene TRBD2, 5 bases. CDR1 and CDR2 (germline): SGHRS, YFSETQ. This CDR3 is 14 amino acids long. Between the trimmed V and J ends, which lost 1 base and 7 bases, there was a span of 12 bases. CDR3 region: CASSLFDRENEQFF. The CDR3 nucleotides are TGCGCCAGCAGCTTGTTCGATAGGGAGAATGAGCAGTTCTTC.

This chain links TRBV4-1 with TRBJ2-5; 7 nucleotides match TRBD1. This CDR3 spans 15 amino acids. Germline CDR1 and CDR2: MGHRA and YSYEKL. After removal of 4 bases from V and 5 bases from J, the junction contained 10 bases not matched to a gene. Here the CDR3 reads CASSLALTGVETQYF. CDR3 nucleotide sequence: TGCGCCAGCAGCCTGGCGTTAACAGGGGTGGAGACCCAGTACTTC.

V gene TRBV12-3 or TRBV12-4 combines with J gene TRBJ1-5, with TRBD1 as a possible D gene (5 bases). The V and J ends lost 8 bases and 2 bases respectively, with 10 bases between them. There are 13 residues in the CDR3. CDR3 sequence (DNA): TGTGCCAGCGGGGCACGGGGCAATCAGCCCCAGCATTTT. It codes for CASGARGNQPQHF.

The gene calls are TRBV5-1 and TRBJ2-2; 7 positions match TRBD2. V was pared by 6 bases and J by 2 bases, with 13 bases of the junction left unmatched. This CDR3 contains 17 residues. Germline V lookup: CDR1 SGHRS, CDR2 YFSETQ. The CDR3 bases are TGCGCCAGCATAGACCGCGTTGGCGGGGGAAACACCGGGGAGCTGTTTTTT. Amino acids: CASIDRVGGGNTGELFF.

J is TRBJ2-5 and V is TRBV12-3 or TRBV12-4; D is unresolved. Between the trimmed V and J ends, which lost 6 bases and 5 bases, there was a span of 10 bases. CDR3 size: 12 residues. This CDR3 is CASRRPGETQYF. Written as DNA, the CDR3 is TGTGCCAGCAGGAGGCCCGGGGAGACCCAGTACTTC.

The chain couples TRBV5-8 to TRBJ2-1; 10 bases are a match to TRBD2. Germline trimming cut 0 bases from V and 4 bases from J; bases unmatched to any gene: 10. The CDR3 runs 18 residues. The germline gives CDR1 SGHTS, CDR2 YDEGEE. CDR3 sequence reads: CASSLVGWTSGSYNEQFF. The CDR3 DNA reads TGTGCCAGCAGCTTGGTAGGGTGGACTAGCGGTTCTTACAATGAGCAGTTCTTC.

The chain has TRBV10-3 and TRBJ2-2; D may be TRBD1 (6 bases). The germline V gene has CDR1 ENHRY and CDR2 SYGVKD. CDR3 size: 16 residues. The V and J ends lost 0 bases and 1 base respectively, with 9 bases between them. CDR3 loop: CAISESTGLNTGELFF. DNA of the CDR3: TGTGCCATCAGTGAGTCGACAGGACTGAACACCGGGGAGCTGTTTTTT.

The chain uses TRBV27 and TRBJ2-7; 11 bases fit TRBD2. The CDR3 consists of 14 residues. Unmatched junction bases numbered 5, after V lost 7 bases and J lost 3 bases. CDR1 and CDR2 from the germline V gene are MNHEY and SMNVEV (reference sequence). The CDR3 region has the DNA TGTGCCAGCACGCGGACTAGCGGGCTCTACGAGCAGTACTTC. Translated: CASTRTSGLYEQYF.

The rearrangement joins TRBV7-9 to TRBJ2-7, with D possibly being TRBD1 (5 bases). Deletions cut 5 bases from V and 4 bases from J, with 12 bases between. In germline, CDR1 is SEHNR, CDR2 FQNEAQ (reference sequence). The CDR3 covers 13 residues. Written as DNA, the CDR3 is TGTGCCAGCAGCAGGCCTGGGGCGTACGAGCAGTACTTC. Translated, it gives CASSRPGAYEQYF.

The CDR3 here is CASSLPARLNYGYTF. The CDR3 DNA reads TGTGCCAGCAGCTTACCCGCCCGCCTAAACTATGGCTACACCTTC. The V gene is TRBV7-9, the J gene TRBJ1-2; D is ambiguous. The CDR3 totals 15 residues. Trimming left V 2 bases short and J 2 bases short, with 12 bases between. Germline V gene data show CDR1 as SEHNR and CDR2 as FQNEAQ (reference sequence).

The chain combines TRBV28 with TRBJ1-2, with D perhaps TRBD1 (6 bases). V shed 1 base and J shed 8 bases, with 17 bases lying between them. The CDR3 has 15 residues. CDR1 is MDHEN, CDR2 SYDVKM, per germline. The CDR3 loop reads CASSLSGGAKKGYTF. The CDR3, as DNA: TGTGCCAGCAGTTTATCGGGGGGCGCGAAGAAAGGCTACACCTTC.

The rearrangement links TRBV27 to TRBJ2-3, with D unclear. The ends were cut back, 9 bases at V and 0 bases at J, with 7 bases in the middle. The CDR3 extends over 12 amino acids. Germline V CDR1 and CDR2: MNHEY, SMNVEV (reference sequence). The chain's CDR3 is CASPTSTDTQYF. The DNA for the CDR3 is TGTGCCAGTCCGACTAGCACAGATACGCAGTATTTT.

The rearrangement uses TRBV9 and TRBJ1-2; D is perhaps TRBD1 (5 bases). The germline V gene encodes CDR1 SGDLS and CDR2 YYNGEE. Trimming removed 6 bases at V and 4 bases at J, with 16 bases between. The CDR3 runs to 14 residues. The CDR3 spells CASTEGRGLYGYTF. The CDR3 nucleotides read TGTGCCAGCACGGAGGGGAGGGGTCTCTATGGCTACACCTTC. Using reference TRBV9 and TRBJ1-2 for the parts outside the CDR3, the full variable domain is DSGVTQTPKHLITATGQRVTLRCSPRSGDLSVYWYQQSLDQGLQFLIQYYNGEERAKGNILERFSAQQFPDLHSELNLSSLELGDSALYFCASTEGRGLYGYTFGSGTRLTVV.

The gene calls are TRBV7-2 and TRBJ2-3; D is unclear. Per the germline V gene, CDR1 is SGHTA and CDR2 is FQGNSA. Trimming left V 2 bases short and J 1 base short, with 4 bases between. This CDR3 comprises 13 residues. CDR3 amino acids: CASSLFGTDTQYF. CDR3 DNA sequence: TGTGCCAGCAGCTTATTTGGCACAGATACGCAGTATTTT.

The chain joins TRBV6-5 to TRBJ1-4; weak D call: TRBD1 (6 bases). Germline V gene lookup returns CDR1 MNHEY and CDR2 SVGAGI. Trimming shortened V by 6 bases and J by 3 bases, and 11 bases separated the two germline ends. CDR3 length: 14 amino acids. CDR3 loop: CASRTGHSNEKLFF. CDR3 sequence (DNA): TGTGCCAGCAGGACAGGCCACTCTAATGAAAAACTGTTTTTT.